The next 22 T cell receptor beta chains were all read from a single sample in a study of blood T cell repertoires in COVID-19. The assay was immunoSEQ multiplex PCR, and TCRdb's table has in-frame clones only and misses some. The repertoire holds over 120,000 clones, with 86% as singletons. The sample was PBMCs or T cells enriched from blood (not recorded which). The receptors shown here come from a man aged 45-65 years who had recovered from COVID-19.

This clone was picked up one time. CDR3 DNA sequence: TGCGCCAGCAGCCAAGAGGAGGGTCTTAGGGAACTGTTTTTT. Translating gives CASSQEEGLRELFF. The gene calls are TRBV4-3 and TRBJ1-4; D remains ambiguous. Germline CDR1 is LGHNA and CDR2 is YSLEER. Trimming stripped 0 bases from V and 12 bases from J, with 14 bases between. This CDR3 is 14 amino acids long.

The CDR3 sequence: CASSWGRGSIQYF. DNA for the CDR3: TGTGCCAGCAGTTGGGGCAGGGGATCTATTCAGTACTTC. The gene calls are TRBV27 and TRBJ2-4, with D maybe TRBD1 (6 bases). Germline V lookup: CDR1 MNHEY, CDR2 SMNVEV (reference sequence). The CDR3 loop spans 13 amino acids. Trimming pared 4 bases from V and 10 bases from J, leaving 14 bases between.

As DNA, the CDR3 is TGTGCCAGCAGCTATAACAGGGGATTTGGCTACACCTTC. Protein product: CASSYNRGFGYTF. This chain joins TRBV7-3 and TRBJ1-2; 7 bases are a match to TRBD1. V lost 4 bases, J lost 7 bases, and 6 bases stayed unmatched. The V gene's germline CDR1 is SGHTA and CDR2 FQGTGA. This CDR3 is built from 13 residues.

This clone was seen a few times. The chain joins TRBV9 to TRBJ1-1, with TRBD1 as a possible D gene (5 bases). Germline V lookup: CDR1 SGDLS, CDR2 YYNGEE. The ends were cut back, 3 bases at V and 10 bases at J, with 13 bases in the middle. This CDR3 region has 12 residues. CDR3 sequence: CASSASGPGAFF. Here the CDR3 DNA reads TGTGCCAGCAGCGCCTCAGGGCCGGGAGCTTTCTTT.

The chain links TRBV7-2 to TRBJ1-1; no clear D gene. Per the germline V gene, CDR1 is SGHTA and CDR2 is FQGNSA. CDR3 length: 14 residues. The V end lost 3 bases, the J end lost 0 bases, and 8 bases lay between the germline ends. The CDR3 DNA follows: TGTGCCAGCAGCTTCGACACACTGAACACTGAAGCTTTCTTT. Its translation: CASSFDTLNTEAFF.

The gene calls are TRBV27 and TRBJ2-7; weak D call: TRBD2 (7 bases). The germline V gene has CDR1 MNHEY and CDR2 SMNVEV (reference sequence). Deletions cut 6 bases from V and 3 bases from J, with 15 bases between. The CDR3 loop spans 14 amino acids. The CDR3, as DNA: TGTGCCAGCAGAGGGGGGAGCGGGGTCTACGAGCAGTACTTC. Protein product: CASRGGSGVYEQYF.

The rearrangement uses TRBV2 and TRBJ1-1, with D perhaps TRBD1 (5 bases). V gave up 6 bases and J gave up 3 bases, with 14 bases separating them. The CDR3 sequence is 14 residues long. In germline, CDR1 is SNHLY, CDR2 FYNNEI. The CDR3 loop reads CASRNQGLDTEAFF. The CDR3 coding sequence is TGTGCCAGCAGGAATCAGGGTCTCGACACTGAAGCTTTCTTT.

This chain joins TRBV6-5 and TRBJ1-5; D uncertain. This CDR3 is built from 14 residues. Germline-derived CDR1 and CDR2 are MNHEY and SVGAGI. Trimming removed 5 bases from V and 3 bases from J, with 11 bases in between. Here the CDR3 reads CASSQQPFNQPQHF. The CDR3 DNA reads TGTGCCAGCAGTCAACAGCCGTTCAATCAGCCCCAGCATTTT.

This chain joins TRBV28 and TRBJ1-6, with TRBD1 matching over 7 bases. In germline, CDR1 is MDHEN, CDR2 SYDVKM. The CDR3 is 15 residues long. Unmatched junction bases numbered 4, after V lost 6 bases and J lost 2 bases. CDR3 nucleotide sequence: TGTGCCAGCAGCCTCGGGACAGCCTATAATTCACCCCTCCACTTT. It codes for CASSLGTAYNSPLHF.

The V and J genes are TRBV9 and TRBJ1-5; D unresolved. CDR1 is SGDLS, CDR2 YYNGEE, per germline. This CDR3 spans 14 amino acids. V lost 6 bases and J lost 1, with 11 bases in between. CDR3 DNA: TGTGCCAGCACCCCCGGGGTAAGCAATCAGCCCCAGCATTTT. This sequence encodes CASTPGVSNQPQHF.

The chain carries TRBV23-1 and TRBJ1-2; no definite D call. TRBV23-1 is reported as an ORF; its role is uncertain. CDR3 length: 16 residues. The V and J ends lost 4 bases and 6 bases respectively, with 21 bases between them. CDR3 sequence: CASSRFAVWEYHGYTF. The CDR3 nucleotides read TGCGCCAGCAGTCGCTTTGCCGTTTGGGAGTATCATGGCTACACCTTC.

The chain combines TRBV9 with TRBJ2-3, with D tentatively TRBD1 (6 bases). Germline CDR1 reads SGDLS; CDR2 reads YYNGEE. Trimming cost V 1 base and J 4 bases, with 19 bases left between them. The CDR3 contains 17 residues. The CDR3 DNA reads TGTGCCAGCAGCGTAACTCCAGGGGTTTATAAGCCAGATACGCAGTATTTT. Its translation is CASSVTPGVYKPDTQYF.

V gene TRBV11-2 combines with J gene TRBJ1-2; no clear D. There are 14 residues in the CDR3. The V end was cut by 5 bases, the J end by 6 bases, with 16 bases between. Germline V gene lookup returns CDR1 SGHAT and CDR2 FQNNGV. CDR3 nucleotide sequence: TGTGCCAGCAGCCCACCTAGCCGGGGAGATGGCTACACCTTC. Amino acid sequence: CASSPPSRGDGYTF.

The genes are TRBV6-5 and TRBJ2-1; 7 nucleotides align to TRBD2. Trimming removed 1 base from V and 5 bases from J; junction bases left unmatched: 8. The CDR3 loop spans 16 amino acids. Germline V gene sequence: CDR1 MNHEY, CDR2 SVGAGI. The CDR3 DNA reads TGTGCCAGCAGTTACTATCGCGGGAGCGGGGACAATGAGCAGTTCTTC. It yields the protein CASSYYRGSGDNEQFF.

This clone has a single count. This chain uses TRBV19 with TRBJ1-2; D not resolved. Trimming left V 1 base short and J 6 bases short, with 12 bases between. The CDR3 is 14 amino acids. CDR1 is LNHDA, CDR2 SQIVND, per germline (reference sequence). The CDR3, as DNA: TGTGCCAGTAGTATAGTCGGGTTTGACCATGGCTACACCTTC. Amino acids: CASSIVGFDHGYTF.

To note about this clone: The same CDR3 also results from other DNA sequences found in this sample. The chain has TRBV4-3 and TRBJ1-5; 7 bases map to TRBD1. The CDR3 sequence is 17 residues long. Germline CDR1 is LGHNA and CDR2 is YSLEER. V shed 0 bases and J 4 bases; nucleotides not matched to a gene: 9. The CDR3 here is CASSQDRAPGGNQPQHF. As DNA, the CDR3 is TGCGCCAGCAGCCAAGACAGGGCCCCAGGGGGGAATCAGCCCCAGCATTTT.

The J gene is TRBJ1-1, the V gene TRBV11-2, with TRBD1 identical over 7 bases. This CDR3 has 14 residues. The J segment lost 1 base and the V segment lost 3 bases, leaving 2 bases of the junction unmatched. The germline gives CDR1 SGHAT, CDR2 FQNNGV. DNA of the CDR3: TGTGCCAGCAGCTTCTCAGGGGGGAACACTGAAGCTTTCTTT. Its protein is CASSFSGGNTEAFF.

V and J are TRBV28 and TRBJ1-5, with unresolved D. This CDR3 has 14 residues. Germline V gene lookup returns CDR1 MDHEN and CDR2 SYDVKM. The germline V and J ends were trimmed by 5 bases and 0 bases, with 8 bases remaining between them. As DNA, the CDR3 is TGTGCCAGCAGTCCGGTTAATAGCAATCAGCCCCAGCATTTT. Its translation is CASSPVNSNQPQHF.

The chain carries TRBV11-3 and TRBJ2-3, with D possibly being TRBD2 (6 bases). The V gene lost 6 bases and the J gene lost 7 bases, with 14 bases spanning the gap. Germline V gives CDR1 SGHNT, CDR2 YENEEA. CDR3 length: 13 residues. CDR3 amino acids: CASRKEGSNTQYF. For the CDR3, the DNA is TGTGCCAGCAGGAAGGAGGGTTCGAATACGCAGTATTTT.

V and J are TRBV5-1 and TRBJ2-2, with 8 positions matching TRBD1. This CDR3 comprises 16 residues. Per germline, CDR1 SGHRS and CDR2 YFSETQ. Losses at the gene ends were 0 bases for V and 1 base for J; bases not matched to a gene: 2. CDR3 nucleotide sequence: TGCGCCAGCAGCTTGGCCGGGACAGGGAACACCGGGGAGCTGTTTTTT. Translation: CASSLAGTGNTGELFF.

This rearrangement joins TRBV4-3 to TRBJ1-3; D unclear. V shed 4 bases and J shed 4 bases, with 17 bases lying between them. The germline V gene encodes CDR1 LGHNA and CDR2 YSLEER. The CDR3 has 16 residues. CDR3 in amino acids: CASSPDSKRGGNTIYF. CDR3 in DNA: TGCGCCAGCAGCCCCGATTCGAAGCGAGGAGGAAACACCATATATTTT.

J is TRBJ2-4 and V is TRBV18; 7 bases agree with TRBD2. CDR3 length: 16 amino acids. V trimming: 6 bases; J trimming: 1 base; junction bases outside the gene matches: 9. Per germline, CDR1 KGHSH and CDR2 LQKENI. CDR3 in DNA: TGTGCCAGCTCCCAAAGCGGGACTTACGCCAAAAACATTCAGTACTTC. Translation: CASSQSGTYAKNIQYF.